This T cell receptor (beta chain) was captured by sequencing in a study of regulatory T cells in long-lasting Graves disease. Ten or more counts support this clonotype. Indicated time point: newly diagnosed GD, antithyroid drugs for less than 3 months. RNA isolated from PBMCs was used to make the TCR library. CDR3-region Arm-PCR and iRepertoire HTBI primers produced the TCR beta libraries. TCRdb used MiXCR to reprocess the multiplex PCR reads, holding one entry per CDR3 protein. This table has 550,000 to 700,000 distinct CDR3 sequences, 15% to 20% appearing once. Germline V gene lookup returns CDR1 DFQATT and CDR2 SNEGSKA (reference sequence). The CDR3 extends over 14 amino acids. V was shortened by 6 bases and J by 10 bases, with 22 bases between the two germline ends. This same sample was also taken into another study, of T cells in Graves' hyperthyroidism and ophthalmopathy.

This TCR derives from a young man with Graves disease. The chain uses TRBV20-1 and TRBJ2-1, with D possibly matching TRBD2 (6 bases). This material consisted of peripheral blood mononuclear cells (PBMCs), taken at new diagnosis, from a patient treated with antithyroid drugs. CDR3 DNA sequence: TGCAGTGCGACCCAGGACACAGCCCGGGGGGAGCAGTTCTTC. Its protein product is CSATQDTARGEQFF.